This T cell receptor (beta chain) was retrieved from a study of CD8 T cells in Susac syndrome. An amount of RNA that ranged from about 0.45 to 1 ug was reverse transcribed with random hexamers. TCRdb passed the immunoSEQ multiplex PCR reads through MiXCR, listing each CDR3 protein once. The repertoire holds about 130,000 distinct CDR3 sequences, about 94% seen once, with around 0.2% in the top ten. The sample consisted of CD8+ T cells from PBMCs. This receptor was obtained from a human donor with Susac syndrome.

CDR3 nucleotide sequence: TGTGCCAGCAGACCCTCTAGGAACACTGAAGCTTTCTTT. Protein product: CASRPSRNTEAFF. V usage is TRBV12-3 or TRBV12-4 and J usage is TRBJ1-1; D not resolved. CDR3 length: 13 amino acids. The V gene lost 6 bases and the J gene lost 1 base, with 9 bases spanning the gap.